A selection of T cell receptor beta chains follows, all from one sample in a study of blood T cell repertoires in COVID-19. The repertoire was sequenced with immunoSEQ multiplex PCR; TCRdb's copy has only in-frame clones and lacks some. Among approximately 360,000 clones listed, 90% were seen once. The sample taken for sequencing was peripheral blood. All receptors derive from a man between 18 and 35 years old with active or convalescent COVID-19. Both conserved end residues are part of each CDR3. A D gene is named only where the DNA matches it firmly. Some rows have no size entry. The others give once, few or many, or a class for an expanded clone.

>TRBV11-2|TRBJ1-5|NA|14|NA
CASSLASSNQPQHF
TGTGCCAGCAGCTTAGCCTCTAGCAATCAGCCCCAGCATTTT
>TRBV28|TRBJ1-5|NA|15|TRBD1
CASRRDREVNQPQHF
TGTGCCAGCAGGCGGGACAGGGAGGTCAATCAGCCCCAGCATTTT
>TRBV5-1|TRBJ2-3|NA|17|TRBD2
CASSLGTSGIFGDTQYF
TGCGCCAGCAGCTTGGGGACTAGCGGGATCTTCGGAGATACGCAGTATTTT
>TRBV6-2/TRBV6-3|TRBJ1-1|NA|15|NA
CASSFNRVGNTEAFF
TGTGCCAGCAGTTTTAACAGGGTCGGGAACACTGAAGCTTTCTTT
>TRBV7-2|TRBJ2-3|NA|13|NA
CASSLQGTDTQYF
TGTGCCAGCAGCTTACAGGGCACAGATACGCAGTATTTT
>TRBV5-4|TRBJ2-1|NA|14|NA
CASSLVLVKNEQFF
TGTGCCAGCAGCTTGGTTCTAGTCAAGAATGAGCAGTTCTTC
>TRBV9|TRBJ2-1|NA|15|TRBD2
CASSVEGGGFDEQFF
TGTGCCAGCAGCGTAGAGGGCGGGGGGTTCGATGAGCAGTTCTTC
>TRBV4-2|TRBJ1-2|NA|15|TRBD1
CASSQDPTGGYGYTF
TGTGCCAGCAGCCAAGACCCGACAGGGGGCTATGGCTACACCTTC
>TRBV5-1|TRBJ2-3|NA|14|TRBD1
CASSTGTELDTQYF
TGCGCCAGCAGCACCGGGACAGAGCTGGATACGCAGTATTTT
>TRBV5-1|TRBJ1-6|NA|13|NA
CASSFGGDSPLHF
TGCGCCAGCAGCTTCGGGGGTGATTCACCCCTCCACTTT
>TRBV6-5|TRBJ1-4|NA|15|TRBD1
CASSYETGDVRKLFF
TGTGCCAGCAGTTACGAAACAGGGGACGTCCGGAAACTGTTTTTT
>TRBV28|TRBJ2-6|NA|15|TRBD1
CASSSGGSGANVLTF
TGTGCCAGCAGTTCAGGGGGCAGTGGGGCCAACGTGCTGACTTTC
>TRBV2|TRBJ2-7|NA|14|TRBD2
CAASIERGGYEQYF
TGTGCCGCCTCAATCGAGCGGGGAGGCTACGAGCAGTACTTC
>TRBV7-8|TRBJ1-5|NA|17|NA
CASSLAREAASNQPQHF
TGTGCCAGCAGCTTAGCTAGGGAAGCGGCTAGCAATCAGCCCCAGCATTTT
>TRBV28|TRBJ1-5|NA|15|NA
CASSLNAAGDQPQHF
TGTGCCAGCAGTTTAAACGCGGCAGGGGATCAGCCCCAGCATTTT
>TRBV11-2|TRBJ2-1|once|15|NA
CASSLGLEGANEQFF
TGTGCCAGCAGCTTAGGGCTCGAAGGAGCCAATGAGCAGTTCTTC
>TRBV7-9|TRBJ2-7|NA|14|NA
CASSLRDSSYEQYF
TGTGCCAGCAGCTTACGGGACTCCTCCTACGAGCAGTACTTC
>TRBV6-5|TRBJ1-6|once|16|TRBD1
CASSLEGAHYNSPLHF
TGTGCCAGCAGTTTAGAGGGGGCCCACTATAATTCACCCCTCCACTTT
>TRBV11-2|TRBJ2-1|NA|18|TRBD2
CASSLGLAGSVSYNEQFF
TGTGCCAGCAGCTTGGGACTAGCGGGGTCCGTCTCCTACAATGAGCAGTTCTTC
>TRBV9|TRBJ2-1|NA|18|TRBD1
CASSVHPTGGSNGNEQFF
TGTGCCAGCAGCGTTCATCCGACAGGGGGCTCAAATGGAAATGAGCAGTTCTTC
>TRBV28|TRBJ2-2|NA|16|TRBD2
CASSRTSGGSSGELFF
TGTGCCAGCAGTCGGACTAGCGGGGGATCATCCGGGGAGCTGTTTTTT
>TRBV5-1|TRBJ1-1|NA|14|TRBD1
CASSLDRVVTEAFF
TGCGCCAGCAGCCTCGACAGGGTAGTCACTGAAGCTTTCTTT
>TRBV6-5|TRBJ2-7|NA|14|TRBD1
CASSYGTGAYEQYF
TGTGCCAGCAGTTACGGGACAGGGGCCTACGAGCAGTACTTC
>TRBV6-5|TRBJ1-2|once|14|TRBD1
CASRLNRGDYGYTF
TGTGCCAGCAGATTGAACAGGGGCGACTATGGCTACACCTTC
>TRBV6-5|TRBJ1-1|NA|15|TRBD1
CASSYVKGAGTEAFF
TGTGCCAGCAGTTACGTGAAGGGGGCTGGCACTGAAGCTTTCTTT
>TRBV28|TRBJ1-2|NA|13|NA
CASDEKAAYGYTF
TGTGCCAGTGATGAGAAGGCGGCCTATGGCTACACCTTC
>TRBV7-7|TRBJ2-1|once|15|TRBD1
CASSSRDRGINEQFF
TGTGCTAGCAGCTCCCGGGACAGGGGTATCAATGAGCAGTTCTTC
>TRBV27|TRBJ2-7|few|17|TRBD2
CASSSPGLGGSSYEQYF
TGTGCCAGCAGTTCCCCTGGGCTAGGCGGGAGCTCCTACGAGCAGTACTTC
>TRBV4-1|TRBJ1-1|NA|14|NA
CASSSAAVGTEAFF
TGCGCCAGCAGTTCTGCGGCGGTGGGCACTGAAGCTTTCTTT
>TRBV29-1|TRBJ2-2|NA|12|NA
CSVSTGTGELFF
TGCAGCGTTTCGACAGGCACCGGGGAGCTGTTTTTT
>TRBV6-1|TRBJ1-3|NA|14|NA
CASSEYGGGNTIYF
TGTGCCAGCAGTGAATACGGGGGAGGAAACACCATATATTTT
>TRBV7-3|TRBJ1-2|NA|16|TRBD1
CASSNPGGEGNYGYTF
TGTGCCAGCAGCAATCCAGGGGGCGAGGGAAACTATGGCTACACCTTC
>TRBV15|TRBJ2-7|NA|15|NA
CATSREAGLSREQYF
TGTGCCACCAGCAGAGAGGCGGGGTTAAGCCGGGAGCAGTACTTC
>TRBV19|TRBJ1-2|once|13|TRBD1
CASRTGGSYGYTF
TGTGCCAGCCGGACAGGGGGCAGCTATGGCTACACCTTC
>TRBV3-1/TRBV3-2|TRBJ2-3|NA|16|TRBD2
CASSQGTSGRAGTQYF
TGTGCCAGCAGCCAGGGAACTAGCGGGAGGGCCGGTACGCAGTATTTT
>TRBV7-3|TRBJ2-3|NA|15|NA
CASSSLGSRTDTQYF
TGTGCCAGCAGCTCTCTAGGTTCCCGCACAGATACGCAGTATTTT
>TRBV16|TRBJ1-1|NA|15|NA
CASSPYFPGRTEAFF
TGTGCCAGCAGCCCTTATTTTCCGGGAAGGACTGAAGCTTTCTTT
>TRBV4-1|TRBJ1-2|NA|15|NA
CASSQASGTQNGYTF
TGCGCCAGCAGCCAAGCGTCCGGGACACAGAATGGCTACACCTTC
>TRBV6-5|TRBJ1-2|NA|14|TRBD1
CASRETGDYYGYTF
TGTGCCAGCAGGGAGACAGGGGACTACTATGGCTACACCTTC
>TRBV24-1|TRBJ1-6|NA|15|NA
CATSDNTPSMGPLHF
TGTGCCACCAGTGATAACACGCCTTCTATGGGCCCCCTCCACTTT
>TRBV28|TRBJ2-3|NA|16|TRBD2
CASSGSLAASTDTQYF
TGTGCCAGCAGTGGATCGCTAGCGGCTAGCACAGATACGCAGTATTTT
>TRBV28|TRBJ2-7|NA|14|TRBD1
CASRPGQGSYEQYF
TGTGCCAGCAGACCGGGACAGGGCTCCTACGAGCAGTACTTC
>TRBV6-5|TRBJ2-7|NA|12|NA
CASGDIGYEQYF
TGTGCCAGCGGCGACATAGGATACGAGCAGTACTTC
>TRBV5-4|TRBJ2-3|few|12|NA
CASSLGRALQYF
TGTGCCAGCAGCTTGGGGAGAGCCTTGCAGTATTTT
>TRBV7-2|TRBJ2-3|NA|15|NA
CASSFLAVSTDTQYF
TGTGCCAGCAGCTTCCTAGCAGTCAGCACAGATACGCAGTATTTT
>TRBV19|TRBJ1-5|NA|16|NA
CASSIDAGIGIQPQHF
TGTGCCAGTAGTATAGATGCAGGGATTGGTATTCAGCCCCAGCATTTT
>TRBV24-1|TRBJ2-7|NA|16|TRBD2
CATSDSRGGSTYEQYF
TGTGCCACCAGTGATTCTCGCGGGGGTTCCACGTACGAGCAGTACTTC
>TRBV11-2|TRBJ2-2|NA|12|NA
CASSLSVGELFF
TGTGCCAGCAGCTTATCCGTCGGGGAGCTGTTTTTT
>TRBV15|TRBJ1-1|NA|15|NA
CATSRDGRSYTEAFF
TGTGCCACCAGCAGAGATGGAAGGAGCTACACTGAAGCTTTCTTT
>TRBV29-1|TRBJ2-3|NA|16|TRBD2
CSVLEERGSWEDTQYF
TGCAGCGTCCTCGAGGAGCGGGGGTCGTGGGAGGATACGCAGTATTTT
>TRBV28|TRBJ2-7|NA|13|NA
CASSAVGSYEQYF
TGTGCCAGCAGTGCGGTCGGCTCCTACGAGCAGTACTTC
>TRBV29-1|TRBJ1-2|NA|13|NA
CSYLGGSGYGYTF
TGCAGCTACCTGGGAGGGTCAGGGTATGGCTACACCTTC
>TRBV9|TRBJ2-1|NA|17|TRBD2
CASSVKVGLAGDNEQFF
TGTGCCAGCAGCGTAAAGGTCGGGCTAGCGGGGGACAATGAGCAGTTCTTC
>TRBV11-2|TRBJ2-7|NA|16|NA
CASSWLVRQLSYEQYF
TGTGCCAGCAGCTGGCTAGTGAGACAGCTCTCCTACGAGCAGTACTTC
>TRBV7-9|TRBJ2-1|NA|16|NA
CASSPTGLPSVDEQFF
TGTGCCAGCAGCCCGACGGGACTCCCCTCGGTGGATGAGCAGTTCTTC
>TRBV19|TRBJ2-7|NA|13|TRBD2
CASRGDRSYEQYF
TGTGCCAGCCGGGGGGACCGCTCCTACGAGCAGTACTTC